These 24 T cell receptor beta chains share one sample of origin, sequenced in a study of CD8+ T cells in alopecia areata. Treatment denoted: oral pan-JAK inhibitor, 5-10 mg twice daily. Sequencing templates came from extracted RNA that was reverse transcribed into cDNA. Here immunoSEQ multiplex PCR was the method, and the copy in TCRdb shows in-frame clones only, minus some. The table lists more than 200,000 clones, roughly two fifths of them singletons. Sequencing used CD4+ T cells sorted from blood, obtained at roughly week 36, from a patient treated with tofacitinib. These receptors were taken from a human donor with alopecia areata.

This clone was seen a handful of times. The rearrangement links TRBV6-5 to TRBJ2-1, with 10 positions matching TRBD2. The germline V gene encodes CDR1 MNHEY and CDR2 SVGAGI. The V segment lost 8 bases and the J segment 1 base; nucleotides outside the gene matches: 5. This CDR3 has 15 residues. For the CDR3, the DNA is TGTGCCAGCTGGAGCGGGAGGGCTTCCTACAATGAGCAGTTCTTC. Translated, it gives CASWSGRASYNEQFF.

This chain links TRBV7-2 with TRBJ2-2, with a tentative D call TRBD2 (5 bases). This CDR3 spans 15 amino acids. Germline assignment: CDR1 SGHTA and CDR2 FQGNSA. V was shortened by 4 bases and J by 1 base, with 10 bases between the two germline ends. The CDR3 here is CASSSYRGNTGELFF. CDR3 nucleotides: TGTGCCAGCAGCTCCTACCGGGGGAACACCGGGGAGCTGTTTTTT. The full variable domain, its missing parts supplied by reference TRBV7-2 and TRBJ2-2, is GAGVSQSPSNKVTEKGKDVELRCDPISGHTALYWYRQSLGQGLEFLIYFQGNSAPDKSGLPSDRFSAERTGGSVSTLTIQRTQQEDSAVYLCASSSYRGNTGELFFGEGSRLTVL.

This chain links TRBV29-1 with TRBJ1-1; no reliable D call. CDR1 SQVTM and CDR2 ANQGSEA come from the germline V gene. This CDR3 is built from 12 residues. V shed 3 bases and J shed 3 bases, with 8 bases lying between them. CDR3 sequence: CSVDTGDTEAFF. The CDR3 bases are TGCAGCGTTGATACCGGGGACACTGAAGCTTTCTTT.

The chain has TRBV29-1 and TRBJ1-2; D may be TRBD1 (6 bases). This CDR3 contains 13 residues. The V gene lost 6 bases and the J gene lost 8 bases, with 19 bases spanning the gap. CDR1 is SQVTM and CDR2 is ANQGSEA in the germline V gene. This chain's CDR3 is CSVQKQGSRGYTF. CDR3 in DNA: TGCAGCGTGCAGAAACAGGGTAGTAGGGGCTACACCTTC. Drawing the rest from reference TRBV29-1 and TRBJ1-2, the complete variable domain is SAVISQKPSRDICQRGTSLTIQCQVDSQVTMMFWYRQQPGQSLTLIATANQGSEATYESGFVIDKFPISRPNLTFSTLTVSNMSPEDSSIYLCSVQKQGSRGYTFGSGTRLTVV.

This clone was recorded a few times. The chain links TRBV13 to TRBJ1-2; unclear D gene. The length of the CDR3 is 12 residues. Germline loops: CDR1 PRHDT, CDR2 FYEKMQ (reference sequence). Trimming stripped 2 bases from V and 4 bases from J, with 5 bases between. CDR3 region: CASSLQSYGYTF. The DNA for the CDR3 is TGTGCCAGCAGCTTACAGTCCTATGGCTACACCTTC. Full variable domain (missing parts from reference TRBV13 and TRBJ1-2): AAGVIQSPRHLIKEKRETATLKCYPIPRHDTVYWYQQGPGQDPQFLISFYEKMQSDKGSIPDRFSAQQFSDYHSELNMSSLELGDSALYFCASSLQSYGYTFGSGTRLTVV.

This rearrangement joins TRBV2 to TRBJ2-3, with D possibly matching TRBD2 (7 bases). Per the germline V gene, CDR1 is SNHLY and CDR2 is FYNNEI. The CDR3 contains 16 residues. The V and J ends lost 6 bases and 1 base respectively, with 17 bases between them. CDR3 sequence reads: CASRRGLRGGTDTQYF. CDR3 sequence (DNA): TGTGCCAGCAGGCGGGGGCTACGGGGAGGCACAGATACGCAGTATTTT.

The chain carries TRBV18 and TRBJ2-7; 7 bases match TRBD2. Germline V gene data show CDR1 as KGHSH and CDR2 as LQKENI. This CDR3 is 12 amino acids long. V lost 6 bases and J lost 6; bases outside the gene matches: 5. CDR3 region: CASSRREGEQYF. DNA for the CDR3: TGTGCCAGCTCCCGCAGGGAGGGCGAGCAGTACTTC.

This chain links TRBV6-5 with TRBJ1-2, with D possibly TRBD1 on 6 matching bases. V was pared by 2 bases and J by 5 bases, with 15 bases between. The CDR3 spans 15 residues. Germline loops: CDR1 MNHEY, CDR2 SVGAGI. The CDR3 loop reads CASSYDPQGVYGYTF. DNA of the CDR3: TGTGCCAGCAGTTACGATCCACAGGGCGTTTATGGCTACACCTTC.

Only a few counts were recorded for this clone. The rearrangement joins TRBV29-1 to TRBJ1-2, with unresolved D. V was clipped by 4 bases and J by 4 bases, with 10 bases between them. CDR1 is SQVTM and CDR2 is ANQGSEA in the germline V gene. The CDR3 spans 12 residues. DNA of the CDR3: TGCAGCGTTGGGGCGGGGTCCTATGGCTACACCTTC. Translated, it gives CSVGAGSYGYTF.

The chain employs TRBV28 and TRBJ2-7; D perhaps matches TRBD2 (6 bases). This CDR3 comprises 12 residues. V was pared by 3 bases and J by 4 bases, with 7 bases between. The V gene's germline CDR1 is MDHEN and CDR2 SYDVKM. The CDR3 DNA reads as TGTGCCAGCAGTTTGGAGGGATACGAGCAGTACTTC. As protein: CASSLEGYEQYF. Filled out from reference TRBV28 and TRBJ2-7, the complete variable domain reads DVKVTQSSRYLVKRTGEKVFLECVQDMDHENMFWYRQDPGLGLRLIYFSYDVKMKEKGDIPEGYSVSREKKERFSLILESASTNQTSMYLCASSLEGYEQYFGPGTRLTVT.

The chain employs TRBV29-1 and TRBJ1-1; D is unresolved. The CDR3 loop spans 13 amino acids. The germline V and J ends were trimmed by 6 bases and 0 bases, with 11 bases remaining between them. CDR1 is SQVTM, CDR2 ANQGSEA, per germline. The CDR3 sequence is CSVRGGLNTEAFF. The CDR3 DNA sequence: TGCAGCGTCAGAGGAGGACTGAACACTGAAGCTTTCTTT.

There are many counts of this clone. The J gene is TRBJ2-4, the V gene TRBV28; 7 nucleotides line up with TRBD1. J gave up 3 bases and V 8 bases, and 7 bases lay outside the gene matches. The CDR3 is made up of 14 amino acids. Germline CDR1 MDHEN, CDR2 SYDVKM. The CDR3 DNA sequence: TGTGCCAGCGACCCAGGGGGTGACAAAAACATTCAGTACTTC. It is translated as CASDPGGDKNIQYF.

The chain combines TRBV7-2 with TRBJ2-5, with D tentatively TRBD2 (6 bases). V was clipped by 5 bases and J by 5 bases, with 24 bases between them. Germline V gene data show CDR1 as SGHTA and CDR2 as FQGNSA. This CDR3 region has 17 residues. CDR3 loop: CASSVGESAGLLETQYF. The CDR3 DNA follows: TGTGCCAGCAGCGTTGGAGAGTCAGCGGGCCTCTTGGAGACCCAGTACTTC. The whole variable domain, filled in from reference TRBV7-2 and TRBJ2-5, reads GAGVSQSPSNKVTEKGKDVELRCDPISGHTALYWYRQSLGQGLEFLIYFQGNSAPDKSGLPSDRFSAERTGGSVSTLTIQRTQQEDSAVYLCASSVGESAGLLETQYFGPGTRLLVL.

This clone was picked up a small number of times. The rearrangement links TRBV5-4 to TRBJ2-3; 9 nucleotides match TRBD2. CDR3 length: 15 amino acids. Per germline, CDR1 SGHNT and CDR2 YYREEE (reference sequence). J lost 5 bases, V lost 5 bases, and 9 bases had no gene match. The CDR3 region is CASSNSGSSGDTQYF. DNA for the CDR3: TGTGCCAGCAGTAATAGCGGGAGTAGTGGAGATACGCAGTATTTT.

In this sample, this clone turned up a few times. The CDR3 sequence is CASSLGATASGSYEQYF. The CDR3 DNA reads TGTGCCAGCAGCTTAGGGGCTACGGCTAGCGGGAGCTACGAGCAGTACTTC. The chain has TRBV7-2 and TRBJ2-7; 10 nucleotides match TRBD2. The V segment lost 1 base and the J segment 3 bases; nucleotides outside the gene matches: 9. This CDR3 region has 17 residues. CDR1 is SGHTA, CDR2 FQGNSA, per germline. Supplemented by reference TRBV7-2 and TRBJ2-7, the full variable domain reads GAGVSQSPSNKVTEKGKDVELRCDPISGHTALYWYRQSLGQGLEFLIYFQGNSAPDKSGLPSDRFSAERTGGSVSTLTIQRTQQEDSAVYLCASSLGATASGSYEQYFGPGTRLTVT.

The chain has TRBV5-1 and TRBJ2-7, with TRBD2 matching over 11 bases. This CDR3 spans 16 amino acids. V was pared by 4 bases and J by 2 bases, with 8 bases of the junction left unmatched. Looked up from germline, CDR1 is SGHRS and CDR2 is YFSETQ. Here the CDR3 DNA reads TGCGCCAGCAGCACGTTTCTAGCGGGAGGCCCCTACGAGCAGTACTTC. It yields the protein CASSTFLAGGPYEQYF. Full variable domain (missing parts from reference TRBV5-1 and TRBJ2-7): KAGVTQTPRYLIKTRGQQVTLSCSPISGHRSVSWYQQTPGQGLQFLFEYFSETQRNKGNFPGRFSGRQFSNSRSEMNVSTLELGDSALYLCASSTFLAGGPYEQYFGPGTRLTVT.

This chain joins TRBV29-1 and TRBJ2-7; perhaps D is TRBD1 or TRBD2 (5 bases each). The germline gives CDR1 SQVTM, CDR2 ANQGSEA. The CDR3 length is 13 residues. V was shortened by 7 bases and J by 6 bases, with 19 bases between the two germline ends. CDR3 protein: CSAAAARGAEQYF. Here the CDR3 DNA reads TGCAGCGCGGCAGCGGCTAGAGGGGCCGAGCAGTACTTC.

The table lists this clone with many counts. The chain couples TRBV7-2 to TRBJ2-7; weak D call: TRBD1 (6 bases). The CDR3 totals 14 residues. V was trimmed by 5 bases and J by 2 bases, leaving 13 bases between them. Germline V CDR1 and CDR2: SGHTA, FQGNSA. CDR3 coding DNA: TGTGCCAGCAGCCGACAACAGGGACCCTACGAGCAGTACTTC. Its translation: CASSRQQGPYEQYF.

V usage is TRBV9 and J usage is TRBJ2-1; TRBD1 matches at 8 bases. The CDR3 is 12 amino acids. After removal of 2 bases from V and 9 bases from J, the junction contained 1 base not matched to a gene. Germline lookup yields CDR1 SGDLS and CDR2 YYNGEE. CDR3 protein: CASSVDRGEQFF. CDR3 sequence (DNA): TGTGCCAGCAGCGTTGACAGGGGTGAGCAGTTCTTC.

The chain employs TRBV20-1 and TRBJ2-5; no clear D gene. There are 11 residues in the CDR3. Germline V gives CDR1 DFQATT, CDR2 SNEGSKA (reference sequence). Trimming left V 3 bases short and J 5 bases short, with 7 bases between. In DNA, the CDR3 is TGCAGTGCTAGCGGCTCGGAGACCCAGTACTTC. This gives the protein CSASGSETQYF.

This clone was recorded a few times. V is TRBV4-2 and J is TRBJ1-2; 12 positions match TRBD1. The junction had 8 bases not matched to a gene; V was cut back by 4 bases and J by 8 bases. Germline-derived CDR1 and CDR2 are LGHNA and YNFKEQ. The CDR3 covers 15 residues. This CDR3 is CASSLPGQGAYGYTF. The CDR3 nucleotides read TGTGCCAGCAGCCTCCCGGGACAGGGGGCTTACGGCTACACCTTC.

The V and J genes are TRBV29-1 and TRBJ2-4; a possible D gene is TRBD1 (5 bases). The CDR3 has 17 amino acids. Trimming pared 3 bases from V and 1 base from J, leaving 19 bases between. Germline loops: CDR1 SQVTM, CDR2 ANQGSEA. This CDR3 reads CSVDRVVFGGAKNIQYF. Written as DNA, the CDR3 is TGCAGCGTTGACAGGGTGGTATTCGGTGGGGCCAAAAACATTCAGTACTTC. Drawing the rest from reference TRBV29-1 and TRBJ2-4, the complete variable domain is SAVISQKPSRDICQRGTSLTIQCQVDSQVTMMFWYRQQPGQSLTLIATANQGSEATYESGFVIDKFPISRPNLTFSTLTVSNMSPEDSSIYLCSVDRVVFGGAKNIQYFGAGTRLSVL.

This chain connects TRBV6-5 to TRBJ2-7; 8 nucleotides align to TRBD2. This CDR3 has 15 residues. The germline V gene has CDR1 MNHEY and CDR2 SVGAGI. Germline trimming cut 7 bases from V and 1 base from J; bases unmatched to any gene: 9. Here the CDR3 DNA reads TGTGCCAGCACCCCGGGGGGGGCCAATTCCTACGAGCAGTACTTC. This sequence encodes CASTPGGANSYEQYF.

The chain's CDR3 is CASSELPHQETQYF. The CDR3 region has the DNA TGTGCCAGCAGTGAACTGCCCCACCAAGAGACCCAGTACTTC. The J gene is TRBJ2-5, the V gene TRBV2; D gene unclear. This CDR3 region has 14 residues. V lost 2 bases, J lost 0 bases, and 7 bases lay in between. Germline lookup yields CDR1 SNHLY and CDR2 FYNNEI. The whole variable domain, filled in from reference TRBV2 and TRBJ2-5, reads EPEVTQTPSHQVTQMGQEVILRCVPISNHLYFYWYRQILGQKVEFLVSFYNNEISEKSEIFDDQFSVERPDGSNFTLKIRSTKLEDSAMYFCASSELPHQETQYFGPGTRLLVL.